The T cell receptor beta chain under discussion was sequenced for a study of cytotoxic CD8 clonotypes in ibrutinib-treated CLL. Study-wide background: Response samples followed a median 12 months of treatment, range 6 to 36. Study outcomes and limitations: There were few public clonotypes, and on treatment they contracted or stayed stable.

CDR1 SGHAT and CDR2 FQNNGV come from the germline V gene. The V gene lost 1 base and the J gene lost 2 bases, with 17 bases spanning the gap. The CDR3 extends over 17 amino acids. As regards this clone: Its specificity is unknown.

The repertoire was sequenced with immunoSEQ multiplex PCR; TCRdb's copy has only in-frame clones and lacks some. The table includes about 86,000 clones, 86% detected once. The source material was PBMCs, sampled before ibrutinib treatment. The V and J genes are TRBV11-2 and TRBJ1-2; D is possibly TRBD1 (5 bases). The receptor was isolated from a human donor with chronic lymphocytic leukemia. In DNA, the CDR3 is TGTGCCAGCAGCTTAGGTTATGGGACGGTAACGAACTATGGCTACACCTTC. Protein product: CASSLGYGTVTNYGYTF.